Listed below are T cell receptor beta chains from one sample, sequenced in a study of blood T cells in healthy people across ages. TCRdb re-derived calls from the 5' RACE reads in MiXCR, one entry per CDR3 protein. The sample includes 780,000 or so distinct CDR3 sequences, about 25% seen only once; the top ten take approximately 4%. These data also featured in a second study, about T cells of mothers and their children.

The sample comprised blood. The source is a boy between 10 and 17 years old in good health. The CDR3 runs from the conserved cysteine through the conserved F or W. D genes are given only for firm matches. Clone size is given for some rows only: seen once, a few or many times, or a class if the clone is expanded.

d_gene: .
v_gene: TRBV18
abundance: .
j_gene: TRBJ2-7
CDR3aa: CASSPDGPEDEQYF
CDR3nt: TGTGCCAGCTCACCAGACGGACCTGAGGACGAGCAGTACTTC

d_gene: TRBD1
v_gene: TRBV5-4
abundance: few
j_gene: TRBJ1-2
CDR3aa: CASSLGTGGRYGYTF
CDR3nt: TGTGCCAGCAGCTTGGGGACAGGGGGCCGCTATGGCTACACCTTC

d_gene: .
v_gene: TRBV5-1
abundance: .
j_gene: TRBJ1-2
CDR3aa: CASSSTLTGPKNYGYTF
CDR3nt: TGCGCCAGCAGCTCCACACTGACAGGACCAAAAAACTATGGCTACACCTTC

d_gene: .
v_gene: TRBV29-1
abundance: few
j_gene: TRBJ2-1
CDR3aa: CSVEGGRVSNNEQFF
CDR3nt: TGCAGCGTTGAAGGAGGCCGGGTCTCGAACAATGAGCAGTTCTTC

d_gene: .
v_gene: TRBV12-3/TRBV12-4
abundance: .
j_gene: TRBJ2-7
CDR3aa: CASSSGFPEQYF
CDR3nt: TGTGCCAGCAGTTCAGGGTTCCCCGAGCAGTACTTC

d_gene: .
v_gene: TRBV3-1
abundance: .
j_gene: TRBJ1-4
CDR3aa: CASSQGWNGQSKSFF
CDR3nt: TGTGCCAGCAGCCAAGGGTGGAACGGACAGTCGAAATCGTTTTTT

d_gene: TRBD2
v_gene: TRBV29-1
abundance: .
j_gene: TRBJ2-7
CDR3aa: CSVEGLAGGRDEQYF
CDR3nt: TGCAGCGTTGAAGGACTAGCGGGGGGCCGGGACGAGCAGTACTTC

d_gene: .
v_gene: TRBV18
abundance: many
j_gene: TRBJ2-7
CDR3aa: CASSQQSYEQYF
CDR3nt: TGTGCCAGCTCACAACAGTCCTACGAGCAGTACTTC

d_gene: TRBD2
v_gene: TRBV5-1
abundance: few
j_gene: TRBJ2-5
CDR3aa: CASRWTSGTQETQYF
CDR3nt: TGCGCCAGCAGGTGGACTAGCGGGACCCAAGAGACCCAGTACTTC

d_gene: .
v_gene: TRBV18
abundance: .
j_gene: TRBJ2-7
CDR3aa: CASSPSASMEQYF
CDR3nt: TGTGCCAGCTCACCGTCCGCGTCTATGGAGCAGTACTTC

d_gene: .
v_gene: TRBV4-2
abundance: .
j_gene: TRBJ2-5
CDR3aa: CASSRADSLQETQYF
CDR3nt: TGTGCCAGCAGCCGAGCGGACAGTCTCCAAGAGACCCAGTACTTC

d_gene: TRBD1
v_gene: TRBV6-1
abundance: .
j_gene: TRBJ2-5
CDR3aa: CASSELWGSRGETQYF
CDR3nt: TGTGCCAGCAGTGAACTTTGGGGCTCCAGGGGGGAGACCCAGTACTTC

d_gene: TRBD1
v_gene: TRBV7-8
abundance: .
j_gene: TRBJ2-6
CDR3aa: CASSLRDSGTSGANVLTF
CDR3nt: TGTGCCAGCAGCCTGAGGGACAGCGGAACCTCTGGGGCCAACGTCCTGACTTTC

d_gene: .
v_gene: TRBV6-6
abundance: few
j_gene: TRBJ2-1
CDR3aa: CASSYPGQGPYNEQFF
CDR3nt: TGTGCCAGCAGTTACCCGGGCCAGGGACCCTACAATGAGCAGTTCTTC

d_gene: .
v_gene: TRBV29-1
abundance: few
j_gene: TRBJ2-2
CDR3aa: CSVVRDPNTGELFF
CDR3nt: TGCAGCGTTGTTCGGGACCCGAACACCGGGGAGCTGTTTTTT

d_gene: TRBD1
v_gene: TRBV20-1
abundance: few
j_gene: TRBJ2-1
CDR3aa: CSAPPGGLKHEQFF
CDR3nt: TGCAGTGCTCCCCCAGGGGGCCTCAAGCACGAGCAGTTCTTC

d_gene: .
v_gene: TRBV5-5
abundance: once
j_gene: TRBJ2-1
CDR3aa: CASSPTRQYNEQFF
CDR3nt: TGTGCCAGCAGCCCCACTAGGCAATACAATGAGCAGTTCTTC

d_gene: .
v_gene: TRBV29-1
abundance: .
j_gene: TRBJ2-5
CDR3aa: CSDRTDQETQYF
CDR3nt: TGCAGCGATAGGACTGACCAAGAGACCCAGTACTTC

d_gene: TRBD2
v_gene: TRBV29-1
abundance: few
j_gene: TRBJ2-7
CDR3aa: CSVLLAGGREQYF
CDR3nt: TGCAGCGTTCTCCTAGCGGGAGGCCGCGAGCAGTACTTC

d_gene: TRBD2
v_gene: TRBV6-1
abundance: .
j_gene: TRBJ2-1
CDR3aa: CASRSILTSGSLYNEQFF
CDR3nt: TGTGCCAGCAGAAGTATTCTGACTAGCGGGAGTCTCTACAATGAGCAGTTCTTC

d_gene: .
v_gene: TRBV29-1
abundance: .
j_gene: TRBJ2-7
CDR3aa: CSVFGERYEQYF
CDR3nt: TGCAGCGTGTTTGGGGAGCGCTACGAGCAGTACTTC

d_gene: TRBD2
v_gene: TRBV13
abundance: .
j_gene: TRBJ2-1
CDR3aa: CASSLGGPSGNNEQFF
CDR3nt: TGTGCCAGCAGCTTAGGAGGGCCTAGCGGGAACAATGAGCAGTTCTTC

d_gene: .
v_gene: TRBV3-1
abundance: .
j_gene: TRBJ2-4
CDR3aa: CASSPSDGGNIQYF
CDR3nt: TGTGCCAGCAGCCCCTCCGATGGGGGAAACATTCAGTACTTC

d_gene: .
v_gene: TRBV30
abundance: few
j_gene: TRBJ2-1
CDR3aa: CAWSVTGRGRYNEQFF
CDR3nt: TGTGCCTGGAGTGTGACCGGCAGGGGAAGGTACAATGAGCAGTTCTTC

d_gene: TRBD2
v_gene: TRBV4-3
abundance: .
j_gene: TRBJ2-3
CDR3aa: CAYAGRETDTQYF
CDR3nt: TGCGCCTACGCCGGGAGGGAAACAGATACGCAGTATTTT

d_gene: .
v_gene: TRBV28
abundance: .
j_gene: TRBJ1-1
CDR3aa: CASRQAMNTEAFF
CDR3nt: TGTGCCAGCCGACAGGCTATGAACACTGAAGCTTTCTTT

d_gene: .
v_gene: TRBV12-3/TRBV12-4
abundance: .
j_gene: TRBJ2-7
CDR3aa: CASSLVSLVGTYEQYF
CDR3nt: TGTGCCAGCAGTTTAGTAAGTCTGGTGGGGACCTACGAGCAGTACTTC

d_gene: .
v_gene: TRBV9
abundance: .
j_gene: TRBJ1-5
CDR3aa: CASSVDGYSNQPQHF
CDR3nt: TGTGCCAGCAGCGTAGACGGGTATAGCAATCAGCCCCAGCATTTT

d_gene: .
v_gene: TRBV29-1
abundance: once
j_gene: TRBJ2-7
CDR3aa: CSVGTVGVTGQHRSYEQYF
CDR3nt: TGCAGCGTTGGGACAGTGGGGGTTACAGGCCAACATAGGTCCTACGAGCAGTACTTC

d_gene: .
v_gene: TRBV7-2
abundance: .
j_gene: TRBJ1-6
CDR3aa: CASSLGLAGIGSPLHF
CDR3nt: TGTGCCAGCAGCTTAGGCCTGGCAGGGATCGGTTCACCCCTCCACTTT

d_gene: .
v_gene: TRBV18
abundance: few
j_gene: TRBJ2-5
CDR3aa: CASSPPGQRETQYF
CDR3nt: TGTGCCAGCTCACCACCTGGCCAGAGGGAGACCCAGTACTTC

d_gene: .
v_gene: TRBV7-6
abundance: .
j_gene: TRBJ1-2
CDR3aa: CASSGVLYGYTF
CDR3nt: TGTGCCAGCAGCGGTGTCCTCTATGGCTACACCTTC

d_gene: TRBD1
v_gene: TRBV29-1
abundance: .
j_gene: TRBJ2-7
CDR3aa: CSVESGAIQGIYEQYF
CDR3nt: TGCAGCGTTGAATCAGGGGCAATACAGGGGATCTACGAGCAGTACTTC

d_gene: .
v_gene: TRBV7-2
abundance: .
j_gene: TRBJ2-5
CDR3aa: CASSQTVQTQYF
CDR3nt: TGTGCCAGCAGCCAGACAGTGCAGACCCAGTACTTC

d_gene: .
v_gene: TRBV28
abundance: .
j_gene: TRBJ2-5
CDR3aa: CASSLNIKETQYF
CDR3nt: TGTGCCAGCAGTTTAAACATAAAAGAGACCCAGTACTTC

d_gene: .
v_gene: TRBV29-1
abundance: .
j_gene: TRBJ2-1
CDR3aa: CSISGGDNEQFF
CDR3nt: TGCAGCATAAGTGGCGGAGATAATGAGCAGTTCTTC

d_gene: .
v_gene: TRBV7-2
abundance: few
j_gene: TRBJ2-1
CDR3aa: CASSLAGQGDEQFF
CDR3nt: TGTGCCAGCAGCTTAGCGGGCCAAGGCGATGAGCAGTTCTTC

d_gene: .
v_gene: TRBV5-5
abundance: .
j_gene: TRBJ1-2
CDR3aa: CASSLGAGSYGYTF
CDR3nt: TGTGCCAGCAGCTTGGGAGCAGGGAGCTATGGCTACACCTTC

d_gene: .
v_gene: TRBV20-1
abundance: once
j_gene: TRBJ2-3
CDR3aa: CSARDEYTDTQYF
CDR3nt: TGCAGTGCTAGAGACGAGTACACAGATACGCAGTATTTT

d_gene: .
v_gene: TRBV28
abundance: .
j_gene: TRBJ1-1
CDR3aa: CASSDLTVAMNTEAFF
CDR3nt: TGTGCCAGCAGCGACCTGACAGTAGCAATGAACACTGAAGCTTTCTTT